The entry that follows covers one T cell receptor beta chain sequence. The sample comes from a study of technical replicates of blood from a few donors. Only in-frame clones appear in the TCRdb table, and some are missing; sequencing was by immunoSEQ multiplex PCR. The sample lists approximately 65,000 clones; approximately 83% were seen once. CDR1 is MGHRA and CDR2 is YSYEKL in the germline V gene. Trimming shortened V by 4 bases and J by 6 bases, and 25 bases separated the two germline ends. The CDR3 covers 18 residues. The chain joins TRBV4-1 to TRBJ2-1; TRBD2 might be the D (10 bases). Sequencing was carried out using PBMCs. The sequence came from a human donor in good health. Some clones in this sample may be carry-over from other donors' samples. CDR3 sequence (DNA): TGCGCCAGCAGCCGAGGACAGGGGCCACTAGCGGGACGCAATGAGCAGTTCTTC. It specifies CASSRGQGPLAGRNEQFF.